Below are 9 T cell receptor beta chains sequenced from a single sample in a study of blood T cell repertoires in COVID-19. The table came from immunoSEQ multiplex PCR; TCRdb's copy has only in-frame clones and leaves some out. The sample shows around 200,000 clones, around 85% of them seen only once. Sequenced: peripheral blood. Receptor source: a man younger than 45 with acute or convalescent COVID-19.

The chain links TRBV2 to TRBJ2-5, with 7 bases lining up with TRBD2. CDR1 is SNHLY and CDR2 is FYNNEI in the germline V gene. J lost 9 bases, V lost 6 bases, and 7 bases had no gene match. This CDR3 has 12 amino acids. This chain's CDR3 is CASSRTRPAQYF. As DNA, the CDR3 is TGTGCCAGCAGCAGGACTAGGCCGGCCCAGTACTTC.

CDR3: CASSIGEARTDTQYF. The CDR3, as DNA: TGTGCCAGTAGTATTGGGGAGGCCCGCACAGATACGCAGTATTTT. This chain uses TRBV19 with TRBJ2-3, with D perhaps TRBD2 (6 bases). From germline, CDR1 is LNHDA and CDR2 SQIVND (reference sequence). The CDR3 covers 15 residues. Trimming stripped 3 bases from V and 1 base from J, with 11 bases between.

In DNA, the CDR3 is TGTGCCAGCAGCAAAGGGACTGGCCAGCCCCAGCATTTT. This gives the protein CASSKGTGQPQHF. The J gene is TRBJ1-5, the V gene TRBV21-1. TRBV21-1 is labeled a pseudogene. The CDR3 runs to 13 residues.

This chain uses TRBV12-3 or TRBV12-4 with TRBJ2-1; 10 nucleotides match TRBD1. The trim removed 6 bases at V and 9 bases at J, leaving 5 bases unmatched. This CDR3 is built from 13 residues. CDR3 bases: TGTGCCAGCAGATGGGACAGGGGACGTGAGCAGTTCTTC. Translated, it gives CASRWDRGREQFF.

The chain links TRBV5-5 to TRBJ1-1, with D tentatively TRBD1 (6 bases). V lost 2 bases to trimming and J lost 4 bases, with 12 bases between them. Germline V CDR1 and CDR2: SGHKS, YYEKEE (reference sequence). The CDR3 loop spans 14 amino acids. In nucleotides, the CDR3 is TGTGCCAGCAGCTTTGGGGGGGCGGGCACTGAAGCTTTCTTT. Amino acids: CASSFGGAGTEAFF.

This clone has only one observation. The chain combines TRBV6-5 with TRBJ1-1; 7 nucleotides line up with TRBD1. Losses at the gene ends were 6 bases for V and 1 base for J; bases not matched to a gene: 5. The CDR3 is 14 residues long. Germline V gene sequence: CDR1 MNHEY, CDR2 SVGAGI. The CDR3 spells CASSQGGANTEAFF. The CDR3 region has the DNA TGTGCCAGCAGCCAAGGGGGCGCGAACACTGAAGCTTTCTTT.

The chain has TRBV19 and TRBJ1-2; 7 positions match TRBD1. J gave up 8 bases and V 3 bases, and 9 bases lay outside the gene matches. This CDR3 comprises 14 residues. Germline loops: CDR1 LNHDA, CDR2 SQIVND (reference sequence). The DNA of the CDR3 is TGTGCCAGTAGTATTAAGGGGGCACAGAGGGGCTACACCTTC. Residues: CASSIKGAQRGYTF.

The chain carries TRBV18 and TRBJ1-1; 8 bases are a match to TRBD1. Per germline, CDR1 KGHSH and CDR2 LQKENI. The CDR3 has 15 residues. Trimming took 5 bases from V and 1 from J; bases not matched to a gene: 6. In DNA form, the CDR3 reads TGTGCCAGCTCATCGTCGACAGGGGAGAACACTGAAGCTTTCTTT. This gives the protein CASSSSTGENTEAFF.

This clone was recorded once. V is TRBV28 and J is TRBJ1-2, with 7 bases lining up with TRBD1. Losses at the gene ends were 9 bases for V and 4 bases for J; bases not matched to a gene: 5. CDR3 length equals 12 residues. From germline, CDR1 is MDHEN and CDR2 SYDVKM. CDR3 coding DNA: TGTGCCAGTCACAGGGACAGCTATGGCTACACCTTC. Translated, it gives CASHRDSYGYTF.